Listed here are 23 T cell receptor beta chains from one sample, sequenced in a study of technical replicates of blood from several donors. TCRdb keeps only in-frame clones here, not all; method: immunoSEQ multiplex PCR. The data contain about 83,000 clones, around 90% of them singletons. The sequencing sample was made of T cells isolated from PBMCs. The source of these receptors is a human donor in good health.

The chain couples TRBV30 to TRBJ1-3, with 11 bases matching TRBD1. Per germline, CDR1 GTSNPN and CDR2 SVGIG (reference sequence). This CDR3 is built from 17 residues. With V trimmed by 5 bases and J by 7 bases, 16 bases remained unmatched. The CDR3 nucleotides are TGTGCCTGGGACCAGCCGGACAGGGGGCCCGATGGTAACACCATATATTTT. Encoded protein: CAWDQPDRGPDGNTIYF.

CDR3 region: CASRWSEPDNEQFF. In nucleotides, the CDR3 is TGTGCCAGCCGATGGTCCGAGCCGGACAATGAGCAGTTCTTC. The chain has TRBV28 and TRBJ2-1; D not certain. Looked up from germline, CDR1 is MDHEN and CDR2 is SYDVKM. The germline V and J ends were trimmed by 8 bases and 5 bases, with 16 bases remaining between them. This CDR3 has 14 amino acids.

The chain employs TRBV7-9 and TRBJ2-1; 10 bases agree with TRBD2. The V gene's germline CDR1 is SEHNR and CDR2 FQNEAQ (reference sequence). This CDR3 is 16 amino acids long. V shed 6 bases and J 1 base; nucleotides not matched to a gene: 6. CDR3 amino acids: CASRPIAGGSYNEQFF. CDR3 in DNA: TGTGCCAGCAGACCAATAGCGGGGGGTTCCTACAATGAGCAGTTCTTC.

The chain is built from TRBV11-2 and TRBJ1-6; the D gene is possibly TRBD1 (5 bases). This CDR3 spans 16 amino acids. With 2 bases removed from V and 7 bases from J, the gap between germline ends came to 15 bases. CDR1 and CDR2 (germline): SGHAT, FQNNGV. The DNA of the CDR3 is TGTGCCAGCAGCTTATCCGCCGACAGTCGGAATTCACCCCTCCACTTT. Encoded protein: CASSLSADSRNSPLHF. Looking up the rest from reference TRBV11-2 and TRBJ1-6 gives the full variable domain: EAGVAQSPRYKIIEKRQSVAFWCNPISGHATLYWYQQILGQGPKLLIQFQNNGVVDDSQLPKDRFSAERLKGVDSTLKIQPAKLEDSAVYLCASSLSADSRNSPLHFGNGTRLTVT.

This chain links TRBV19 with TRBJ2-3; weak D call: TRBD1 (6 bases). Germline loops: CDR1 LNHDA, CDR2 SQIVND (reference sequence). The CDR3 consists of 15 residues. The V gene lost 4 bases and the J gene lost 4 bases, with 15 bases spanning the gap. For the CDR3, the DNA is TGTGCCAGTAGTACAAGGGCAGGGGCTTCAGATACGCAGTATTTT. It encodes CASSTRAGASDTQYF. Full variable domain (missing parts from reference TRBV19 and TRBJ2-3): DGGITQSPKYLFRKEGQNVTLSCEQNLNHDAMYWYRQDPGQGLRLIYYSQIVNDFQKGDIAEGYSVSREKKESFPLTVTSAQKNPTAFYLCASSTRAGASDTQYFGPGTRLTVL.

This chain connects TRBV9 to TRBJ2-5; maybe TRBD2 (6 bases). The CDR3 contains 13 residues. Germline V CDR1 and CDR2: SGDLS, YYNGEE. V gave up 0 bases and J gave up 5 bases, with 8 bases separating them. DNA for the CDR3: TGTGCCAGCAGCGTAGAACTAGCTGAGACCCAGTACTTC. Its translation is CASSVELAETQYF.

This clone appeared a single time. The chain is built from TRBV5-1 and TRBJ1-1; D uncertain. From germline, CDR1 is SGHRS and CDR2 YFSETQ. The CDR3 sequence is 15 residues long. V was pared by 4 bases and J by 0 bases, with 13 bases between. CDR3 in DNA: TGCGCCAGCAGCCCGAGAGGGAGATTGAACACTGAAGCTTTCTTT. Amino acid sequence: CASSPRGRLNTEAFF.

The chain recombines TRBV27 with TRBJ2-7, with a weak D call TRBD1 (5 bases). Germline V CDR1 and CDR2: MNHEY, SMNVEV (reference sequence). This CDR3 comprises 13 residues. The ends were cut back, 6 bases at V and 4 bases at J, with 13 bases in the middle. The CDR3 nucleotides read TGTGCCAGCAGCCCTACAGGTTTGTACGAGCAGTACTTC. It encodes CASSPTGLYEQYF.

This chain uses TRBV7-2 with TRBJ2-3; TRBD2 agrees at 11 bases. CDR3 length equals 16 residues. The V and J ends lost 5 bases and 6 bases, in that order; junction bases with no gene match: 10. Per germline, CDR1 SGHTA and CDR2 FQGNSA. The CDR3: CASSPTSGSVVDTQYF. The CDR3 region has the DNA TGTGCCAGCAGCCCAACTAGCGGGAGTGTTGTCGATACGCAGTATTTT.

The V gene is TRBV7-8, the J gene TRBJ1-2; D not certain. The CDR3 totals 16 residues. The V and J ends lost 0 bases and 3 bases respectively, with 14 bases between them. CDR1 and CDR2 from the germline V gene are SGHVS and FQNEAQ. CDR3 DNA sequence: TGTGCCAGCAGCTTAGCGTTGAGGGAAGAGGACTATGGCTACACCTTC. It specifies CASSLALREEDYGYTF.

The V call is TRBV2, the J call TRBJ2-7, with 8 nucleotides matching TRBD1. Germline-derived CDR1 and CDR2 are SNHLY and FYNNEI. With 4 bases clipped from V and 4 bases from J, the junction kept 6 bases outside the gene matches. The CDR3 has 14 amino acids. The CDR3 loop reads CASSVRDRSYEQYF. The CDR3 coding sequence is TGTGCCAGCAGTGTCCGGGACAGGTCTTACGAGCAGTACTTC.

The rearrangement links TRBV28 to TRBJ2-1, with 11 nucleotides matching TRBD2. The CDR3 is 17 residues long. In germline, CDR1 is MDHEN, CDR2 SYDVKM. The V and J ends lost 4 bases and 4 bases, in that order; junction bases with no gene match: 9. The CDR3 DNA is TGTGCCAGCAGTTCAAATGTAGCGGGGGGGCTTTACAATGAGCAGTTCTTC. Amino acid sequence: CASSSNVAGGLYNEQFF.

The chain uses TRBV28 and TRBJ1-5; 11 nucleotides match TRBD1. The CDR3 totals 14 residues. With 6 bases clipped from V and 5 bases from J, the junction kept 3 bases outside the gene matches. Germline V gene data show CDR1 as MDHEN and CDR2 as SYDVKM. As DNA, the CDR3 is TGTGCCAGCAGGGGGACAGGGGGAGATCAGCCCCAGCATTTT. It translates to CASRGTGGDQPQHF.

This clone was picked up one time. This chain links TRBV5-4 with TRBJ2-3; 7 bases are shared with TRBD2. The V gene's germline CDR1 is SGHNT and CDR2 YYREEE (reference sequence). The CDR3 sequence is 16 residues long. The trim removed 0 bases at V and 0 bases at J, leaving 4 bases unmatched. CDR3 region: CASSLATGRSTDTQYF. CDR3 coding DNA: TGTGCCAGCAGCTTGGCCACCGGGAGGAGCACAGATACGCAGTATTTT.

J is TRBJ1-1 and V is TRBV4-1; D perhaps matches TRBD1 (5 bases). The germline CDR1 and CDR2 sequences are MGHRA and YSYEKL. The CDR3 is 15 residues long. V lost 0 bases and J lost 1, with 9 bases in between. CDR3 DNA sequence: TGCGCCAGCAGCCAAGATAGGGGCGCGAACACTGAAGCTTTCTTT. The encoded protein is CASSQDRGANTEAFF.

This clone is a singleton in its sample. Within the sample, other DNA sequences also encode this same CDR3. CDR3 sequence: CASSLTGGGYTEAFF. In nucleotides, the CDR3 is TGTGCCAGCAGTTTGACAGGCGGGGGATACACTGAAGCTTTCTTT. V is TRBV28 and J is TRBJ1-1; TRBD1 might be the D (6 bases). Germline V gene data show CDR1 as MDHEN and CDR2 as SYDVKM. V lost 3 bases, J lost 3 bases, and 14 bases lay in between. The CDR3 totals 15 residues. Filled out from reference TRBV28 and TRBJ1-1, the complete variable domain reads DVKVTQSSRYLVKRTGEKVFLECVQDMDHENMFWYRQDPGLGLRLIYFSYDVKMKEKGDIPEGYSVSREKKERFSLILESASTNQTSMYLCASSLTGGGYTEAFFGQGTRLTVV.

The chain has TRBV2 and TRBJ1-2; D is unresolved. Trimming took off 3 bases at V and 8 bases at J, with 13 bases between the two ends. The CDR3 totals 13 residues. Per the germline V gene, CDR1 is SNHLY and CDR2 is FYNNEI. The CDR3 coding sequence is TGTGCCAGCAGTGAGGGATCTGCGGGGGGCTACACCTTC. Protein sequence: CASSEGSAGGYTF.

The CDR3 region is CAGTWRASSYEQYF. CDR3 coding DNA: TGTGCCGGGACTTGGAGGGCAAGCTCCTACGAGCAGTACTTC. The chain has TRBV2 and TRBJ2-7, with D perhaps TRBD2 (6 bases). Germline CDR1 and CDR2: SNHLY and FYNNEI. V gave up 11 bases and J gave up 0 bases, with 17 bases separating them. The CDR3 consists of 14 residues. The entire variable domain, with the rest obtained from reference TRBV2 and TRBJ2-7, is as follows: EPEVTQTPSHQVTQMGQEVILRCVPISNHLYFYWYRQILGQKVEFLVSFYNNEISEKSEIFDDQFSVERPDGSNFTLKIRSTKLEDSAMYFCAGTWRASSYEQYFGPGTRLTVT.

This chain connects TRBV27 to TRBJ1-1; tentatively, D is TRBD1 (6 bases). Germline V gene sequence: CDR1 MNHEY, CDR2 SMNVEV (reference sequence). The CDR3 consists of 12 residues. V lost 9 bases and J lost 1, with 9 bases in between. The CDR3, as DNA: TGTGCCAGTGGGACATCGAACACTGAAGCTTTCTTT. Residues: CASGTSNTEAFF.

The V call is TRBV27, the J call TRBJ1-2, with TRBD1 matching over 8 bases. The CDR3 covers 12 residues. V trimming: 5 bases; J trimming: 5 bases; junction bases outside the gene matches: 1. Per germline, CDR1 MNHEY and CDR2 SMNVEV (reference sequence). CDR3 DNA sequence: TGTGCCAGCAGTGACAGGGGATATGGCTACACCTTC. This codes for CASSDRGYGYTF.

The chain combines TRBV27 with TRBJ1-1; 11 bases are shared with TRBD1. The germline V gene encodes CDR1 MNHEY and CDR2 SMNVEV (reference sequence). The CDR3 loop spans 16 amino acids. J gave up 6 bases and V 4 bases, and 10 bases lay outside the gene matches. CDR3 region: CASSSYRTGGQAEAFF. In nucleotides, the CDR3 is TGTGCCAGCAGTTCCTACAGGACAGGGGGCCAGGCTGAAGCTTTCTTT.

V is TRBV6-1 and J is TRBJ2-7; D ambiguous. This CDR3 contains 12 residues. Germline lookup yields CDR1 MNHNS and CDR2 SASEGT. The V gene lost 2 bases and the J gene lost 3 bases, with 5 bases spanning the gap. CDR3 sequence reads: CASSESGYEQYF. CDR3 in DNA: TGTGCCAGCAGTGAATCGGGCTACGAGCAGTACTTC.

The rearrangement joins TRBV23-1 to TRBJ1-5, with D maybe TRBD1 (5 bases). TRBV23-1 is recorded as an ORF, its role being uncertain. The CDR3 consists of 19 residues. V lost 6 bases to trimming and J lost 0 bases, with 24 bases between them. CDR3 DNA: TGCGCCAGCAGCGACAGACCTAAGTCTCGGGCTTATAGCAATCAGCCCCAGCATTTT. It encodes CASSDRPKSRAYSNQPQHF.